This TCR beta chain was identified during a study of blood T cell repertoires in COVID-19. Study at large: Samples of COVID-19 (acute and convalescent) were obtained from the United States, Italy and Spain. Sample material is recorded as cDNA or gDNA derived from T cells, B-cell-depleted T cells, or PBMCs.

CDR3 length equals 20 residues. Libraries were prepared by immunoSEQ multiplex PCR; TCRdb keeps only in-frame clonotypes and omits some of them. The profile shows roughly 120,000 clones, around 70% of them singletons. Seattle cases were enrolled at active infection and followed longitudinally. This sequence originates from an elderly man with COVID-19, enrolled during active disease. Sequencing was carried out using peripheral blood. The rearrangement uses TRBV12-2 and TRBJ2-1; whether TRBD2, the table's D call, matches the DNA was not checked. TRBV12-2 is classified as a pseudogene. The DNA for the CDR3 is TGTGCAAGTCGCTTAGCGCATCACGCTGGCGGGAACCCTAGAGGCGATGAGCAGTTCTTC. Residues: CASRLAHHAGGNPRGDEQFF.